What follows is one T cell receptor beta chain and its context. The antigen is not known. The CDR3 covers 15 residues. In germline, CDR1 is MNHNS, CDR2 SASEGT. V was clipped by 9 bases and J by 0 bases, with 14 bases between them. This record belongs to a study of cytomegalovirus exposure and HLA in healthy donors. Whole-study findings and limits: Among TCR beta chains, those listed as cytomegalovirus-associated numbered around 160. Being productive about 87% or about 30% of the time was typical of most TCR beta V segments in an earlier analysis. Later work associated roughly 17,000 TCR beta sequences with HLA alleles at 0.05 false discovery rate.

The PCR employed 60 Vbeta primers together with 13 Jbeta primers. The repertoire was sequenced with immunoSEQ multiplex PCR; TCRdb's copy has only in-frame clones and lacks some. The table has around 130,000 clones, approximately 82% seen once; the top ten hold approximately 2.8%. The sample consisted of PBMCs. The chain has TRBV6-1 and TRBJ2-2; D unclear. The clonotype comes from a boy between 2 and 10 years old in good health and CMV-seronegative. The CDR3 coding sequence is TGTGCCAGTTCAGGAAGACCGACGAACACCGGGGAGCTGTTTTTT. Protein product: CASSGRPTNTGELFF.